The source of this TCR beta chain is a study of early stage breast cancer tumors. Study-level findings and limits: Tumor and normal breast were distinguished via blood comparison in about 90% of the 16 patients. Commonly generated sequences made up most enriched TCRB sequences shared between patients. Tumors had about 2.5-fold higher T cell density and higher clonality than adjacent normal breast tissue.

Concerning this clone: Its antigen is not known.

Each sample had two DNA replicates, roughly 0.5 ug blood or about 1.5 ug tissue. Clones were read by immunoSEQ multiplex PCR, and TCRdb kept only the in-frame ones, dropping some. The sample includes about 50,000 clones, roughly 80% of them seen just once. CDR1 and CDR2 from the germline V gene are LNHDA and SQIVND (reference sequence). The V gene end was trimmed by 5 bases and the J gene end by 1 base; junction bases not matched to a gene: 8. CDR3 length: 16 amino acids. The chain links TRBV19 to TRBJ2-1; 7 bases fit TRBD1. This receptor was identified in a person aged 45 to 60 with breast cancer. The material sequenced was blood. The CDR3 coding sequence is TGTGCCAGTAGTCCCGCCGGGACAGCTTCCTACAATGAGCAGTTCTTC. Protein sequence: CASSPAGTASYNEQFF. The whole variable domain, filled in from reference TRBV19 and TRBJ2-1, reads DGGITQSPKYLFRKEGQNVTLSCEQNLNHDAMYWYRQDPGQGLRLIYYSQIVNDFQKGDIAEGYSVSREKKESFPLTVTSAQKNPTAFYLCASSPAGTASYNEQFFGPGTRLTVL.